One and the same sample provided the 23 T cell receptor beta chains below, sequenced in a study of radiotherapy plus CTLA-4 blockade in lung cancer. TCRdb's copy holds only in-frame clones and misses some; the assay was immunoSEQ multiplex PCR. The sample carries 80,000 to 100,000 clones, 88% recorded once. The sample consisted of peripheral blood, taken from a patient treated with radiotherapy plus ipilimumab. Source of these receptors: a human donor with non-small cell lung cancer that progressed on radiotherapy plus ipilimumab.

The chain joins TRBV6-5 to TRBJ2-1, with 13 nucleotides matching TRBD2. V gave up 5 bases and J gave up 14 bases; unmatched junction bases: 6. The CDR3 has 13 residues. Germline loops: CDR1 MNHEY, CDR2 SVGAGI. DNA of the CDR3: TGTGCCAGCAGTGCCACTAGCGGGAGGGCCAAGTTCTTC. It translates to CASSATSGRAKFF.

The CDR3 protein is CASSLRAASYNEQFF. For the CDR3, the DNA is TGCGCCAGCAGCCTCCGGGCGGCCTCCTACAATGAGCAGTTCTTC. V is TRBV5-1 and J is TRBJ2-1; D is undetermined. This CDR3 is 15 amino acids long. Trimming removed 4 bases from V and 0 bases from J, with 11 bases in between. From germline, CDR1 is SGHRS and CDR2 YFSETQ. The whole variable domain, filled in from reference TRBV5-1 and TRBJ2-1, reads KAGVTQTPRYLIKTRGQQVTLSCSPISGHRSVSWYQQTPGQGLQFLFEYFSETQRNKGNFPGRFSGRQFSNSRSEMNVSTLELGDSALYLCASSLRAASYNEQFFGPGTRLTVL.

The gene calls are TRBV5-1 and TRBJ2-5, with TRBD2 identical over 7 bases. V trimming: 2 bases; J trimming: 5 bases; junction bases outside the gene matches: 9. The CDR3 spans 15 residues. Germline CDR1 reads SGHRS; CDR2 reads YFSETQ. The CDR3 spells CASSLLASPLETQYF. CDR3 nucleotide sequence: TGCGCCAGCAGCTTACTAGCGAGCCCTCTCGAGACCCAGTACTTC.

This clone was counted between two and nine times. The V call is TRBV7-4, the J call TRBJ1-5; no definite D call. The V end lost 4 bases, the J end lost 6 bases, and 16 bases lay between the germline ends. CDR1 and CDR2 from the germline V gene are SGHVT and SQSDAQ. The CDR3 extends over 15 amino acids. Written as DNA, the CDR3 is TGTGCCAGCAGCTCGACCGGGCTGGGGAGTCAGCCCCAGCATTTT. Its protein product is CASSSTGLGSQPQHF.

The gene calls are TRBV6-5 and TRBJ1-2; a weak D match, TRBD1 (5 bases). CDR1 is MNHEY, CDR2 SVGAGI, per germline. V was trimmed by 5 bases and J by 8 bases, leaving 18 bases between them. This CDR3 has 14 residues. The CDR3: CASSNRLGQKGYTF. CDR3 coding DNA: TGTGCCAGCAGTAACCGCTTAGGACAAAAGGGCTACACCTTC.

The rearrangement uses TRBV4-1 and TRBJ2-7; 10 nucleotides match TRBD2. Trimming removed 4 bases from V and 4 bases from J; junction bases left unmatched: 4. The CDR3 runs 14 residues. In germline, CDR1 is MGHRA, CDR2 YSYEKL. The CDR3, as DNA: TGCGCCAGCAGCCCACTAGCGGGATGGTACGAGCAGTACTTC. This sequence encodes CASSPLAGWYEQYF.

V gene TRBV25-1 combines with J gene TRBJ2-5, with a weak D call TRBD1 (6 bases). The end of the DNA fits TRBJ2-7 better, so the J call may be wrong. The CDR3 is 14 amino acids. Germline loops: CDR1 MGHDK, CDR2 SYGVNS. This chain's CDR3 is CASSEYQGSYEQYF. CDR3 nucleotide sequence: TGTGCCAGCAGTGAATATCAGGGGTCCTACGAGCAGTACTTC.

CDR3 sequence: CASSGQQGGGYTF. CDR3 DNA: TGTGCCAGCAGTGGTCAACAGGGTGGAGGCTACACCTTC. V usage is TRBV2 and J usage is TRBJ1-2; D might be TRBD1 (6 bases). The V and J ends lost 4 bases and 8 bases respectively, with 14 bases between them. Germline V gene lookup returns CDR1 SNHLY and CDR2 FYNNEI. The CDR3 spans 13 residues.

The chain is built from TRBV15 and TRBJ1-4; 8 bases fit TRBD1. This CDR3 contains 19 residues. J lost 4 bases, V lost 3 bases, and 16 bases had no gene match. Germline V CDR1 and CDR2: LNHNV, YYDKDF (reference sequence). The CDR3 DNA is TGTGCCACCAGCAGGCAGGACAGGGCATCGCTAAGGGGTAATGAAAAACTGTTTTTT. Its protein product is CATSRQDRASLRGNEKLFF.

This sequence joins TRBV11-3 and TRBJ2-1; D gene unclear. This CDR3 is 12 amino acids long. Per germline, CDR1 SGHNT and CDR2 YENEEA. V was cut by 8 bases and J by 4 bases, with 9 bases left in between. CDR3 sequence (DNA): TGTGCCAGCCAGCGTGATTACAATGAGCAGTTCTTC. Translating it yields CASQRDYNEQFF. The full variable domain, rest sourced from reference TRBV11-3 and TRBJ2-1, is EAGVVQSPRYKIIEKKQPVAFWCNPISGHNTLYWYLQNLGQGPELLIRYENEEAVDDSQLPKDRFSAERLKGVDSTLKIQPAELGDSAVYLCASQRDYNEQFFGPGTRLTVL.

The J gene is TRBJ2-3, the V gene TRBV7-6; unclear D gene. The germline V gene encodes CDR1 SGHVS and CDR2 FNYEAQ. Trimming left V 1 base short and J 6 bases short, with 14 bases between. This CDR3 region has 15 residues. DNA for the CDR3: TGTGCCAGCAGCTTAGGTAGCACCCTACGGGATACGCAGTATTTT. Protein: CASSLGSTLRDTQYF.

The chain is built from TRBV6-1 and TRBJ2-3, with a tentative D call TRBD2 (5 bases). CDR3 length equals 13 residues. V lost 6 bases, J lost 5 bases, and 12 bases lay in between. CDR1 MNHNS and CDR2 SASEGT come from the germline V gene. The DNA for the CDR3 is TGTGCCAGCAGGCGCCCACTAGGAGATACGCAGTATTTT. It specifies CASRRPLGDTQYF.

The chain is built from TRBV5-1 and TRBJ2-5, with TRBD2 identical over 10 bases. CDR3 size: 15 residues. Germline CDR1 is SGHRS and CDR2 is YFSETQ. The V and J ends lost 3 bases and 5 bases, in that order; junction bases with no gene match: 7. CDR3 bases: TGCGCCAGCAGCTCTAGCGGGAGAGGTTGGGAGACCCAGTACTTC. It codes for CASSSSGRGWETQYF.

This clone has a single count. The chain carries TRBV5-1 and TRBJ1-1, with D hard to call. V gave up 3 bases and J gave up 4 bases, with 19 bases separating them. Germline V gene sequence: CDR1 SGHRS, CDR2 YFSETQ. The CDR3 covers 16 residues. CDR3: CASSSHSLAVGTEAFF. DNA of the CDR3: TGCGCCAGCAGCTCCCATAGTCTGGCCGTAGGCACTGAAGCTTTCTTT.

J is TRBJ1-2 and V is TRBV4-1, with D possibly TRBD1 on 6 matching bases. The CDR3 contains 15 residues. Germline V CDR1 and CDR2: MGHRA, YSYEKL. Trimming removed 1 base from V and 8 bases from J, with 17 bases in between. The CDR3, as DNA: TGCGCCAGCAGCCAAGCGGGGGCAGGCCCTCTCGGCTACACCTTC. This gives the protein CASSQAGAGPLGYTF.

This clone was seen only a few times. The rearrangement links TRBV19 to TRBJ1-5, with 7 bases that match TRBD1. Germline loops: CDR1 LNHDA, CDR2 SQIVND (reference sequence). V lost 1 base, J lost 4 bases, and 7 bases stayed unmatched. This CDR3 comprises 16 residues. Written as DNA, the CDR3 is TGTGCCAGTAGTATAGGTGTTGGGACAGTGAATCAGCCCCAGCATTTT. Protein sequence: CASSIGVGTVNQPQHF.

V is TRBV5-1 and J is TRBJ2-5; no firm D call. The V gene's germline CDR1 is SGHRS and CDR2 YFSETQ. This CDR3 has 13 residues. Trimming took 0 bases from V and 5 from J, leaving 8 bases between them. The CDR3 loop is CASSLGPVETQYF. For the CDR3, the DNA is TGCGCCAGCAGCTTGGGACCCGTCGAGACCCAGTACTTC.

This sequence joins TRBV5-1 and TRBJ2-3; D gene unclear. The CDR3 has 14 residues. The ends were cut back, 4 bases at V and 0 bases at J, with 9 bases in the middle. Germline CDR1 is SGHRS and CDR2 is YFSETQ. CDR3 DNA: TGCGCCAGCAGCGACGGCCCAAGCACAGATACGCAGTATTTT. Translating it yields CASSDGPSTDTQYF.

V is TRBV5-5 and J is TRBJ2-1, with D tentatively TRBD2 (5 bases). V was cut by 0 bases and J by 3 bases, with 13 bases left in between. Germline V lookup: CDR1 SGHKS, CDR2 YYEKEE (reference sequence). The CDR3 extends over 16 amino acids. CDR3 protein: CASSLAREPIYNEQFF. Written as DNA, the CDR3 is TGTGCCAGCAGCTTGGCACGGGAACCCATCTACAATGAGCAGTTCTTC.

CDR3 residues: CASSASVTSYEQYF. The CDR3 region has the DNA TGTGCCAGCAGCGCCTCAGTAACATCCTACGAGCAGTACTTC. V is TRBV2 and J is TRBJ2-7; D gene unclear. Germline CDR1 and CDR2: SNHLY and FYNNEI. This CDR3 is built from 14 residues. The V end lost 6 bases, the J end lost 1 base, and 13 bases lay between the germline ends.

V usage is TRBV19 and J usage is TRBJ1-2; the D is unclear. The V gene's germline CDR1 is LNHDA and CDR2 SQIVND (reference sequence). The V gene lost 1 base and the J gene lost 6 bases, with 9 bases spanning the gap. This CDR3 has 13 amino acids. DNA of the CDR3: TGTGCCAGTAGTATAGCCACGGGCAATGGCTACACCTTC. Translation: CASSIATGNGYTF.

The V and J genes are TRBV29-1 and TRBJ2-1; no definite D call. Per germline, CDR1 SQVTM and CDR2 ANQGSEA. The CDR3 runs 10 residues. Trimming pared 4 bases from V and 10 bases from J, leaving 8 bases between. CDR3 sequence reads: CSVVVLEQFF. CDR3 nucleotides: TGCAGCGTTGTTGTCTTGGAGCAGTTCTTC.

The chain couples TRBV5-1 to TRBJ2-1; the D is unclear. CDR1 is SGHRS and CDR2 is YFSETQ in the germline V gene. This CDR3 is built from 13 residues. V shed 0 bases and J shed 7 bases, with 8 bases lying between them. CDR3 DNA: TGCGCCAGCAGCTTGGGGCTACTGAATGAGCAGTTCTTC. This translates into CASSLGLLNEQFF.